The 5 T cell receptor beta chains in this list originate from one sample, sequenced in a study of control samples from healthy donors and cancer patients. Assay: immunoSEQ multiplex PCR; the TCRdb copy retains only in-frame clones and omits some. Of some 120,000 clones in the sample, roughly nine tenths are singletons; the top ten hold 6% to 8%. The material sequenced was blood. These receptors came from a woman in her late teens or twenties in good health.

The chain uses TRBV7-2 and TRBJ2-1, with D hard to call. Trimming stripped 2 bases from V and 6 bases from J, with 14 bases between. The CDR3 is 15 amino acids. CDR1 SGHTA and CDR2 FQGNSA come from the germline V gene. The CDR3 protein is CASSLRDLQFNEQFF. In DNA form, the CDR3 reads TGTGCCAGCAGCTTAAGAGACCTCCAATTCAATGAGCAGTTCTTC.

This chain uses TRBV27 with TRBJ2-1; the match to TRBD1 covers 8 bases. The ends lost 0 bases at V and 5 bases at J; junction bases unmatched: 12. The CDR3 length is 18 residues. Germline V gene lookup returns CDR1 MNHEY and CDR2 SMNVEV (reference sequence). CDR3: CASSLSGPGGPKHNEQFF. In DNA, the CDR3 is TGTGCCAGCAGTTTATCCGGTCCAGGGGGCCCGAAGCACAATGAGCAGTTCTTC.

This chain links TRBV19 with TRBJ2-2; 7 bases match TRBD1. CDR1 is LNHDA and CDR2 is SQIVND in the germline V gene (reference sequence). The CDR3 sequence is 18 residues long. V dropped 7 bases and J dropped 7; count of bases not matched to a gene: 21. CDR3 bases: TGTGCCAGTACGACCCCCGGGGCATACGGACAGGCGCACGGGGAGCTGTTTTTT. Translation: CASTTPGAYGQAHGELFF.

The chain is built from TRBV2 and TRBJ1-4; TRBD1 might be the D (5 bases). The germline CDR1 and CDR2 sequences are SNHLY and FYNNEI. Trimming pared 4 bases from V and 8 bases from J, leaving 11 bases between. The CDR3 covers 13 residues. The CDR3 sequence is CASSGDREEKLFF. Here the CDR3 DNA reads TGTGCCAGCAGTGGGGACCGCGAAGAAAAACTGTTTTTT.

J is TRBJ1-6 and V is TRBV6-5; no clear D. Between the trimmed V and J ends, which lost 0 bases and 7 bases, there was a span of 13 bases. Germline V gene sequence: CDR1 MNHEY, CDR2 SVGAGI. The length of the CDR3 is 16 residues. The CDR3 loop is CASSYSRRALNSPLHF. CDR3 nucleotides: TGTGCCAGCAGTTACTCTCGTAGGGCCCTCAATTCACCCCTCCACTTT.